A single T cell receptor (beta chain) is shown here with its context. Per the germline V gene, CDR1 is SGHNT and CDR2 is YYREEE (reference sequence). CDR3 length: 16 amino acids. Trimming shortened V by 0 bases and J by 4 bases, and 16 bases separated the two germline ends. Original handling: For nucleated cells, counts were estimated from reference gene primer amplification. TCRdb's table, derived via immunoSEQ multiplex PCR, lists solely in-frame clones and lacks some. V and J calls and clone size are copied from that table; D and trimming were computed from the DNA. The data show over 90,000 clones, with over 65% seen just once and around 12% held by the top ten. This sample was included in a study of blood T cell repertoires in COVID-19. Study-wide context: PBMCs, B-cell-depleted T cells, or T cells were the source of the cDNA or gDNA that made up the material.

The sample comprised peripheral blood. This sequence originates from a human donor in a cohort sampled during active COVID-19. The J gene is TRBJ2-5, the V gene TRBV5-4; TRBD2 is a possible D gene (7 bases). CDR3 coding DNA: TGTGCCAGCAGCTTGGTTGGTGGGGGCGGGGGAGAGACCCAGTACTTC. Translated, it gives CASSLVGGGGGETQYF.